The 21 T cell receptor beta chains in this list originate from one sample, sequenced in a study of shared clonotypes between healthy human individuals. Produced via immunoSEQ multiplex PCR; TCRdb's table is partial and in-frame only. The repertoire holds some 690,000 clones, about 92% seen once, with 34% in the top ten. Material: memory CD8+ T cells from PBMCs. Documented subset: CD45RO+ cells pooled with CCR7-negative TemRA cells. Source of these receptors: a man aged 18 to 30 in good health. Some clones in this sample may be carry-over from other donors' samples.

The chain carries TRBV18 and TRBJ2-3, with a possible D match to TRBD1 (9 bases). Germline values: CDR1 KGHSH, CDR2 LQKENI. The CDR3 covers 19 residues. Trimming took off 4 bases at V and 0 bases at J, with 23 bases between the two ends. The CDR3 bases are TGTGCCAGCTCACTGGACAGGGGACAACGGGAGGGTAGCACAGATACGCAGTATTTT. The encoded protein is CASSLDRGQREGSTDTQYF.

CDR3 in amino acids: CASSKRISTYQETQYF. The CDR3 DNA sequence: TGTGCCAGCTCTAAGCGGATCTCCACTTACCAAGAGACCCAGTACTTC. This rearrangement joins TRBV11-2 to TRBJ2-5; tentative D call: TRBD2 (5 bases). The CDR3 sequence is 16 residues long. Germline CDR1 is SGHAT and CDR2 is FQNNGV. Trimming pared 8 bases from V and 0 bases from J, leaving 19 bases between.

The chain recombines TRBV27 with TRBJ1-1, with TRBD1 as a possible D gene (5 bases). CDR1 is MNHEY and CDR2 is SMNVEV in the germline V gene (reference sequence). V was cut by 3 bases and J by 2 bases, with 16 bases left in between. The length of the CDR3 is 16 residues. CDR3 sequence: CASSFRGGADNTEAFF. Here the CDR3 DNA reads TGTGCCAGCAGTTTCCGTGGAGGGGCGGATAACACTGAAGCTTTCTTT.

The CDR3 here is CASSLTSGRGPYEQYF. The CDR3 DNA sequence: TGTGCCAGCAGTTTAACTAGCGGGAGGGGCCCCTACGAGCAGTACTTC. The chain joins TRBV28 to TRBJ2-7; 13 nucleotides match TRBD2. The ends lost 2 bases at V and 2 bases at J; junction bases unmatched: 3. CDR1 and CDR2 (germline): MDHEN, SYDVKM. CDR3 length: 16 residues.

The V and J genes are TRBV28 and TRBJ1-5, with D perhaps TRBD1 (6 bases). The V gene's germline CDR1 is MDHEN and CDR2 SYDVKM. With 3 bases removed from V and 0 bases from J, the gap between germline ends came to 21 bases. CDR3 length: 19 amino acids. In DNA form, the CDR3 reads TGTGCCAGCAGTTTTCTTCATGCAAGGGGGATATATAGCAATCAGCCCCAGCATTTT. This sequence encodes CASSFLHARGIYSNQPQHF.

The chain joins TRBV10-3 to TRBJ2-7; either TRBD1 or TRBD2 may fit D (6 bases each). CDR3 length: 16 amino acids. Germline lookup yields CDR1 ENHRY and CDR2 SYGVKD. The V gene lost 3 bases and the J gene lost 3 bases, with 18 bases spanning the gap. CDR3 bases: TGTGCCATCAGTGATCGACCAGTGGGGGGACACTACGAGCAGTACTTC. Translated: CAISDRPVGGHYEQYF.

In DNA, the CDR3 is TGTGCCAGTACGACAGGGACAACTAATGAAAAACTGTTTTTT. It specifies CASTTGTTNEKLFF. The rearrangement uses TRBV19 and TRBJ1-4; 7 bases align to TRBD1. The V segment lost 7 bases and the J segment 0 bases; nucleotides outside the gene matches: 2. CDR3 size: 14 residues. Germline V gene data show CDR1 as LNHDA and CDR2 as SQIVND (reference sequence).

There are many counts of this clone. The J gene is TRBJ2-2, the V gene TRBV4-1, with D maybe TRBD1 (5 bases). The CDR3 has 12 residues. Germline CDR1 and CDR2: MGHRA and YSYEKL. V was pared by 7 bases and J by 6 bases, with 9 bases between. The CDR3 DNA sequence: TGCGCCAGCAATAGGGGCGCCGGGGAGCTGTTTTTT. As protein: CASNRGAGELFF.

The V gene is TRBV27, the J gene TRBJ2-1, with 8 bases aligning to TRBD2. The CDR3 extends over 15 amino acids. Germline CDR1 reads MNHEY; CDR2 reads SMNVEV (reference sequence). V trimming: 5 bases; J trimming: 8 bases; junction bases outside the gene matches: 11. The CDR3: CASSDTLGREDEQFF. The CDR3 coding sequence is TGTGCCAGCAGTGATACCCTAGGGCGGGAGGATGAGCAGTTCTTC.

This rearrangement joins TRBV25-1 to TRBJ2-7; weak D call: TRBD2 (5 bases). The CDR3 loop spans 14 amino acids. Trimming took 7 bases from V and 7 from J, leaving 20 bases between them. Germline loops: CDR1 MGHDK, CDR2 SYGVNS. CDR3 region: CASTQAEADDEQYF. CDR3 DNA sequence: TGTGCCAGCACCCAAGCGGAAGCGGACGATGAGCAGTACTTC.

CDR3 sequence (DNA): TGTGCCAGCACCGACGGGACTAGCGGGAGCACAGATACGCAGTATTTT. This codes for CASTDGTSGSTDTQYF. This chain joins TRBV6-6 and TRBJ2-3; 12 nucleotides align to TRBD2. Looked up from germline, CDR1 is MNHNY and CDR2 is SVGAGI (reference sequence). The CDR3 runs to 16 residues. V was pared by 7 bases and J by 0 bases, with 5 bases of the junction left unmatched.

The genes are TRBV4-1 and TRBJ1-4, with D possibly being TRBD1 (6 bases). CDR3 length: 15 residues. V was pared by 0 bases and J by 7 bases, with 12 bases between. The germline CDR1 and CDR2 sequences are MGHRA and YSYEKL. Written as DNA, the CDR3 is TGCGCCAGCAGCCAAGACCCAGGGGCCGTTGAAAAACTGTTTTTT. Protein sequence: CASSQDPGAVEKLFF.

The genes are TRBV7-2 and TRBJ2-3, with D hard to call. The germline V gene encodes CDR1 SGHTA and CDR2 FQGNSA. Trimming took off 2 bases at V and 6 bases at J, with 9 bases between the two ends. This CDR3 comprises 13 residues. CDR3: CASSLITLDTQYF. Written as DNA, the CDR3 is TGTGCCAGCAGCTTAATTACATTGGATACGCAGTATTTT.

V gene TRBV4-1 combines with J gene TRBJ1-2; no reliable D call. Germline V gives CDR1 MGHRA, CDR2 YSYEKL. The CDR3 totals 13 residues. V was shortened by 5 bases and J by 8 bases, with 15 bases between the two germline ends. In DNA form, the CDR3 reads TGCGCCAGCAGCTCGGGCGGCGGAGAAGGCTACACCTTC. Its protein is CASSSGGGEGYTF.

In this sample, this clone turned up once. The CDR3 nucleotides are TGTGCCAGCAGTCCCGAGGGTGGGGGCTATGGCTACACCTTC. It specifies CASSPEGGGYGYTF. The chain has TRBV7-2 and TRBJ1-2, with TRBD1 as a possible D gene (5 bases). Per the germline V gene, CDR1 is SGHTA and CDR2 is FQGNSA. The CDR3 spans 14 residues. Deletions cut 6 bases from V and 4 bases from J, with 15 bases between. Filled out from reference TRBV7-2 and TRBJ1-2, the complete variable domain reads GAGVSQSPSNKVTEKGKDVELRCDPISGHTALYWYRQSLGQGLEFLIYFQGNSAPDKSGLPSDRFSAERTGGSVSTLTIQRTQQEDSAVYLCASSPEGGGYGYTFGSGTRLTVV.

The chain has TRBV30 and TRBJ2-7; 7 nucleotides align to TRBD1. Germline CDR1 GTSNPN, CDR2 SVGIG (reference sequence). The CDR3 runs 13 residues. With 8 bases clipped from V and 3 bases from J, the junction kept 10 bases outside the gene matches. CDR3 in DNA: TGTGCCCACACTCGGGCAGGGGGCTACGAGCAGTACTTC. Encoded protein: CAHTRAGGYEQYF.

DNA of the CDR3: TGTGCCAGCAGCTTAGCTCCAGCGGGAGGGTACAATGAGCAGTTCTTC. Its protein is CASSLAPAGGYNEQFF. This chain joins TRBV7-8 and TRBJ2-1; TRBD2 matches 10 bases. This CDR3 has 16 residues. V lost 0 bases to trimming and J lost 4 bases; unmatched junction nucleotides: 3. Germline CDR1 and CDR2: SGHVS and FQNEAQ.

The chain combines TRBV29-1 with TRBJ2-2; tentatively, D is TRBD2 (5 bases). This CDR3 has 12 amino acids. The germline CDR1 and CDR2 sequences are SQVTM and ANQGSEA. Trimming took 4 bases from V and 5 from J, leaving 8 bases between them. CDR3: CSVVRGTGELFF. The DNA for the CDR3 is TGCAGCGTTGTCCGGGGTACCGGGGAGCTGTTTTTT.

The rearrangement links TRBV7-7 to TRBJ2-1; 14 bases match TRBD2. V was clipped by 9 bases and J by 8 bases; unmatched bases: 6. CDR1 and CDR2 from the germline V gene are SSHAT and FNYEAQ (reference sequence). This CDR3 has 14 amino acids. CDR3 in amino acids: CARATSGRGYEQFF. CDR3 in DNA: TGTGCCAGGGCGACTAGCGGGAGGGGCTATGAGCAGTTCTTC.

V and J are TRBV15 and TRBJ1-3; TRBD1 might be the D (5 bases). V dropped 1 base and J dropped 5 bases, with 15 bases sitting between them. This CDR3 has 16 amino acids. CDR1 and CDR2 from the germline V gene are LNHNV and YYDKDF (reference sequence). The CDR3 loop is CATSRGGEGLRNTIYF. The CDR3 DNA is TGTGCCACCAGCAGAGGGGGAGAGGGGTTGAGAAACACCATATATTTT. The whole variable domain, filled in from reference TRBV15 and TRBJ1-3, reads DAMVIQNPRYQVTQFGKPVTLSCSQTLNHNVMYWYQQKSSQAPKLLFHYYDKDFNNEADTPDNFQSRRPNTSFCFLDIRSPGLGDTAMYLCATSRGGEGLRNTIYFGEGSWLTVV.

J is TRBJ2-1 and V is TRBV15; D call uncertain. V was trimmed by 6 bases and J by 9 bases, leaving 21 bases between them. Germline values: CDR1 LNHNV, CDR2 YYDKDF (reference sequence). There are 15 residues in the CDR3. CDR3 sequence reads: CATSSTNLGPAEQFF. The CDR3 DNA reads TGTGCCACCAGTAGCACGAACCTCGGACCAGCTGAGCAGTTCTTC.